This T cell receptor (beta chain) came from a study of CD8 T cells in ankylosing spondylitis. Study results and caveats: Reactive arthritis synovial fluid and blood were previously reported to contain some motif variants. There was reportedly significant enrichment of clones that were disease-linked in matched ankylosing spondylitis synovial fluid. For ankylosing spondylitis blood, a TCR beta motif of 7 to 9 highly homologous variants appeared characteristic.

There are many counts of this clonotype. As yet, its antigen is unknown. V lost 1 base to trimming and J lost 8 bases, with 13 bases between them. CDR1 is DFQATT and CDR2 is SNEGSKA in the germline V gene (reference sequence). This CDR3 region has 13 residues. Generation of TCR beta libraries employed quantitative 5'-RACE incorporating molecular barcodes. In TCRdb, the 5' RACE reads were re-called with MiXCR into one record per CDR3 protein. The sample has about 240,000 distinct CDR3 sequences, 7.5% to 9% seen once; the top ten hold 6.8%. The specimen was blood, either unsorted or a sorted T cell fraction (not recorded which). This chain uses TRBV20-1 with TRBJ2-3; TRBD1 or TRBD2 may be the D gene (5 bases each). This sequence originates from a male donor with ankylosing spondylitis or in good health (not recorded which). Here the CDR3 reads CSARVPGGGTQYF. CDR3 bases: TGCAGTGCTAGAGTGCCTGGGGGTGGTACGCAGTATTTT.